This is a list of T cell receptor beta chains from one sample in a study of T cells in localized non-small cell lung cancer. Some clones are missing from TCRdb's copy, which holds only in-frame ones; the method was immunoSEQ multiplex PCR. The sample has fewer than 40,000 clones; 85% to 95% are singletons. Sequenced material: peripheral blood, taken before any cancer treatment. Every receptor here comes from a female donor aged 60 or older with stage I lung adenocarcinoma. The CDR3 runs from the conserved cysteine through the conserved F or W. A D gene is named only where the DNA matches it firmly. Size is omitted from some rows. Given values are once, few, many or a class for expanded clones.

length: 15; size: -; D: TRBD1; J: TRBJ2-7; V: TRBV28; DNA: TGTGCCAGCAGTCAGTCCGGGACAGAGATCTACGAGCAGTACTTC; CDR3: CASSQSGTEIYEQYF
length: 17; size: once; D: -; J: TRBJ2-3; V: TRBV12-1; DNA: TGTGCCAGCAGTCGACCGGGACTAGCGCCCAGCACAGATACGCAGTATTTT; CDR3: CASSRPGLAPSTDTQYF
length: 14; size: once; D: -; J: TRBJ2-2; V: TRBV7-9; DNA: TGTGCCAGCAGCCTCCTTTCGACCACCGGGGAGCTGTTTTTT; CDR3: CASSLLSTTGELFF
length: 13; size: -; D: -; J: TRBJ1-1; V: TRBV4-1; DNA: TGCGCCAGCAGCCAAGCTAGACTTCTTGAAGCTTTCTTC; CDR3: CASSQARLLEAFF
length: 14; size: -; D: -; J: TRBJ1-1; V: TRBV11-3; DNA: TGTGCCAGCAGCTTAACAGGGATCGGCACTGAAGCTTTCTTT; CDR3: CASSLTGIGTEAFF
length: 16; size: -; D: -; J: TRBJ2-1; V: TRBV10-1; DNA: TGCGCCAGCAGTGAGGGGGGGACATGGACCTACAATGAGCAGTTCTTC; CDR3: CASSEGGTWTYNEQFF
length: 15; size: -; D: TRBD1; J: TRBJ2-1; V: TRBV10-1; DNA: TGCGCCAGCAGTGAGTCTTGGACAGGGGGCTTTGAGCAGTTCTTC; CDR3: CASSESWTGGFEQFF
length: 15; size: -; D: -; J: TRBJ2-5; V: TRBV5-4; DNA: TGTGCCAGCAGCTTGGACGGACGGTCCATGAAGACCCAGTACTTC; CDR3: CASSLDGRSMKTQYF
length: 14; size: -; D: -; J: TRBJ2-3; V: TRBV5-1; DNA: TGCGCCAGCAGCACTCCTACACCCGGAGATACGCAGTATTTT; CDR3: CASSTPTPGDTQYF
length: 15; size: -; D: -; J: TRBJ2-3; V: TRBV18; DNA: TGTGCCAGCTCACCCTTAGACACTAGCACAGATACGCAGTATTTT; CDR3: CASSPLDTSTDTQYF